The 8 T cell receptor beta chains in this list originate from one sample, sequenced in a study of blood T cell repertoires in COVID-19. The table came from immunoSEQ multiplex PCR; TCRdb's copy has only in-frame clones and leaves some out. The profile shows tens of thousands of clones, roughly 87% of them singletons. Sequencing was performed on peripheral blood. Every receptor here comes from a man aged 55-75 years with acute or convalescent COVID-19.

The V gene is TRBV2, the J gene TRBJ2-1; D call uncertain. Trimming pared 5 bases from V and 8 bases from J, leaving 10 bases between. The CDR3 runs to 12 residues. CDR1 is SNHLY, CDR2 FYNNEI, per germline. CDR3 in DNA: TGTGCCAGCAGTCTCCACGCGTATGAGCAGTTCTTC. Amino acid sequence: CASSLHAYEQFF.

V and J are TRBV7-6 and TRBJ2-7; weak D call: TRBD1 (6 bases). V lost 2 bases and J lost 4, with 15 bases in between. The CDR3 consists of 15 residues. Germline V CDR1 and CDR2: SGHVS, FNYEAQ. The DNA for the CDR3 is TGTGCCAGCAGCTTATCCCGAGCAGGGGAGTACGAGCAGTACTTC. Amino acids: CASSLSRAGEYEQYF.

The chain has TRBV5-4 and TRBJ1-3; 8 positions agree with TRBD1. V trimming: 6 bases; J trimming: 0 bases; junction bases outside the gene matches: 5. This CDR3 has 15 amino acids. The germline CDR1 and CDR2 sequences are SGHNT and YYREEE (reference sequence). The CDR3 loop reads CASTPGQGSGNTIYF. As DNA, the CDR3 is TGTGCCAGCACACCAGGACAGGGCTCTGGAAACACCATATATTTT.

The V and J genes are TRBV6-5 and TRBJ2-2, with TRBD1 as a possible D gene (6 bases). The CDR3 loop spans 13 amino acids. V shed 10 bases and J shed 3 bases, with 12 bases lying between them. Germline CDR1 and CDR2: MNHEY and SVGAGI. The CDR3 loop is CATRDTYTGELFF. The CDR3 nucleotides read TGTGCCACCCGGGACACCTACACCGGGGAGCTGTTTTTT.

The chain has TRBV19 and TRBJ1-2; TRBD1 matches 7 bases. Germline V gene sequence: CDR1 LNHDA, CDR2 SQIVND (reference sequence). The V gene end was trimmed by 6 bases and the J gene end by 3 bases; junction bases not matched to a gene: 7. CDR3 length: 14 amino acids. In DNA form, the CDR3 reads TGTGCCAGTAGAACTACCGGGACAGACTATGGCTACACCTTC. It codes for CASRTTGTDYGYTF. Drawing the rest from reference TRBV19 and TRBJ1-2, the complete variable domain is DGGITQSPKYLFRKEGQNVTLSCEQNLNHDAMYWYRQDPGQGLRLIYYSQIVNDFQKGDIAEGYSVSREKKESFPLTVTSAQKNPTAFYLCASRTTGTDYGYTFGSGTRLTVV.

The chain is built from TRBV10-3 and TRBJ2-5; 8 bases map to TRBD1. V lost 6 bases and J lost 0; bases outside the gene matches: 9. Germline loops: CDR1 ENHRY, CDR2 SYGVKD. This CDR3 is built from 16 residues. The CDR3 protein is CAISLRDRIYQETQYF. CDR3 DNA: TGTGCCATCAGCCTCCGGGACAGGATATACCAAGAGACCCAGTACTTC.

The rearrangement joins TRBV6-5 to TRBJ1-2, with D possibly matching TRBD1 (5 bases). The CDR3 covers 15 residues. The V gene lost 0 bases and the J gene lost 1 base, with 9 bases spanning the gap. Germline-derived CDR1 and CDR2 are MNHEY and SVGAGI. In DNA form, the CDR3 reads TGTGCCAGCAGTTACTCACCAGGGCTTAACTATGGCTACACCTTC. This encodes CASSYSPGLNYGYTF.

The rearrangement uses TRBV25-1 and TRBJ2-7, with a possible D match to TRBD1 (6 bases). This CDR3 is built from 13 residues. Deletions cut 8 bases from V and 3 bases from J, with 14 bases between. CDR1 MGHDK and CDR2 SYGVNS come from the germline V gene. The CDR3 region has the DNA TGTGCCAGCTTGGGCAGGGGCGGCTACGAGCAGTACTTC. It encodes CASLGRGGYEQYF.